Listed below are T cell receptor beta chains from one sample, sequenced in a study of spatial heterogeneity in lung cancer. TCRdb re-analysed the 5' RACE reads in MiXCR, keeping a single row per CDR3 protein. The data show a few thousand distinct CDR3 sequences, with roughly 27% seen just once and 42% held by the top ten. Sequenced material: PBMCs, taken at surgery. The origin of the receptors is a male donor with early-stage non-small cell lung cancer. CDR3s include the opening cysteine and the closing phenylalanine or tryptophan. The order of the fields is J gene, clone size, V gene, D gene, CDR3 DNA, CDR3 protein. A D gene is named only where the DNA matches it firmly. Clone sizes are given selectively: once, few, many, or a class where the clone is expanded.

TRBJ2-1,.,TRBV5-1,TRBD1,TGCGCCAGCAGATTCCCCAGGGGGAATGAGCAGTTCTTC,CASRFPRGNEQFF
TRBJ2-3,medium-sized,TRBV2,.,TGTGCCAGCAGTGAAGCGAGATACCAGCGGGCAGATACGCAGTATTTT,CASSEARYQRADTQYF
TRBJ1-5,medium-sized,TRBV7-2,.,TGTGCCAGCAGCTTAAGGCCCGGGACTCCGGCTCAGCCCCAGCATTTT,CASSLRPGTPAQPQHF
TRBJ1-1,.,TRBV30,TRBD1,TGTGCCTGGGACAGGGGAGGCGGCACTGAAGCTTTCTTT,CAWDRGGGTEAFF
TRBJ1-1,medium-sized,TRBV19,TRBD1,TGTGCCAGTAGTCCGGACAGGGTGAACACTGAAGCTTTCTTT,CASSPDRVNTEAFF
TRBJ2-4,once,TRBV20-1,TRBD1,TGCAGTGCTGTCCACAGGGGAGACAAGGGCATTCAGTACTTC,CSAVHRGDKGIQYF
TRBJ2-2,.,TRBV5-1,TRBD2,TGCGCCAGCAGCTTTGGGACTAGGAACACCGGGGAGCTGTTTTTT,CASSFGTRNTGELFF
TRBJ1-2,few,TRBV30,.,TGTGCCTGGAGTCCAGACGGATACTATGGCTACACCTTC,CAWSPDGYYGYTF
TRBJ2-7,few,TRBV4-1,.,TGCGCCAGCAGCCAAGGCCAGACCTCCTACGAGCAGTACTTC,CASSQGQTSYEQYF
TRBJ1-2,.,TRBV20-1,.,TGCAGTCCTCGAGAAACAGCGAACTATGGCTACACCTTC,CSPRETANYGYTF
TRBJ2-6,.,TRBV20-1,.,TGCAGTGCCAGAAGTGAGTCTGGGGCCAACGTCCTGACTTTC,CSARSESGANVLTF
TRBJ2-2,.,TRBV2,TRBD2,TGTGCCAGCAGTGACCTCGGACTAGCGGGGGACACCGGGGAGCTGTTTTTT,CASSDLGLAGDTGELFF
TRBJ1-3,few,TRBV20-1,.,TGCAGTGCTAGAGTACCCCTTACCGGGACAAAGAGCGGAAACACCATATATTTT,CSARVPLTGTKSGNTIYF
TRBJ1-1,few,TRBV27,TRBD1,TGTGCCAGCAGTTCCCAACAGGGGAGTACTGAAGCCTTCTTT,CASSSQQGSTEAFF
TRBJ1-2,medium-sized,TRBV29-1,.,TGCAGCGTCGGAGGAGCTTCTAACTATGGCTACACCTTC,CSVGGASNYGYTF
TRBJ2-1,few,TRBV28,.,TGTGCCAGCAGTTTGCGTAGGTGGACAGAGAAGTTCTTC,CASSLRRWTEKFF
TRBJ2-1,few,TRBV30,TRBD1,TGTGCCTGGTGCGCCGGGACAGGGGCTCTGGGGAATGAGCAGTTCTTC,CAWCAGTGALGNEQFF
TRBJ2-2,once,TRBV2,.,TGTGCCAGCAGTCGGACGGGAACTGGCGGGGAGCTGTTTTTT,CASSRTGTGGELFF
TRBJ2-3,medium-sized,TRBV12-3/TRBV12-4,TRBD1,TGTGCCAGCAGTTTGGGGACAGGGCGAACAGATACGCAGTATTTT,CASSLGTGRTDTQYF
TRBJ2-1,few,TRBV3-1,TRBD2,TGTGCCAGCAGCAGACGGACTAGCGGGGGGGGACCAAGCTCCTACAATGAGCAGTTCTTC,CASSRRTSGGGPSSYNEQFF
TRBJ2-1,medium-sized,TRBV4-2,.,TGTGCCAGCAGCCCTCCGACTGTAAATGAGCAGTTCTTC,CASSPPTVNEQFF
TRBJ2-7,.,TRBV7-2,.,TGTGCCAGCAGCTTAAGCTTTAACGAGCAGTACTTC,CASSLSFNEQYF
TRBJ2-4,.,TRBV5-6,.,TGTGCCAGCAGCTTGGCCGGGGCCAAAAACATTCAGTACTTC,CASSLAGAKNIQYF
TRBJ2-3,.,TRBV10-3,.,TGTGCCATCAGTGAGTCGATAGATACGCAGTATTTT,CAISESIDTQYF
TRBJ2-1,few,TRBV7-2,TRBD2,TGTGCCAGCAGCTTAGAGGGGACGAGCGGGAGGTTCAACAATGAGCAGTTCTTC,CASSLEGTSGRFNNEQFF
TRBJ2-7,.,TRBV6-5,TRBD1,TGTGCCAGCAGTTATCGGGGACAGGGCACCTACGAGCAGTACTTC,CASSYRGQGTYEQYF
TRBJ2-7,many,TRBV11-2,TRBD1,TGTGCCAGCAGCCTTAGACCGGGACAGGGAATAGGAGAGCAGTACTTC,CASSLRPGQGIGEQYF
TRBJ1-2,once,TRBV18,TRBD1,TGTGCCAGCTCCCGGGACAGGGGTGAGGACAATGGCTACACCTTC,CASSRDRGEDNGYTF
TRBJ2-1,.,TRBV20-1,.,TGCAGTGCCCCCCCGGGACTTTCCTACAATGAGCAGTTCTTC,CSAPPGLSYNEQFF
TRBJ2-1,.,TRBV28,.,TGTGCCAGCAGCACAGGGAACCTCAATGAGCAGTTCTTC,CASSTGNLNEQFF
TRBJ2-3,.,TRBV7-2,.,TGTGCCAGCAGCTTTTTTTCACCGGGACTTGGAGATACGCAGTATTTT,CASSFFSPGLGDTQYF
TRBJ2-3,few,TRBV10-1,TRBD1,TGCGCCAGCAGTCGGACAGGGAGATTAGATACGCAGTATTTT,CASSRTGRLDTQYF
TRBJ2-1,.,TRBV7-8,.,TGTGCCAGCAGCTCCCCTTACAATGAGCAGTTCTTC,CASSSPYNEQFF
TRBJ2-2,.,TRBV7-2,.,TGTGCCAGCAGCTTATTATGGTCCGGGGAGCTGTTTTTT,CASSLLWSGELFF
TRBJ1-2,.,TRBV4-1,.,TGCGCCAGCAGCCAGTTAGACAGTCTCTATGGCTACACCTTC,CASSQLDSLYGYTF
TRBJ2-6,.,TRBV5-5,.,TGTGCCAGCAGCTTGGAGGGAGCTGCGGCCAACGTCCTGACTTTC,CASSLEGAAANVLTF
TRBJ2-5,medium-sized,TRBV11-2,TRBD1,TGTGCCAGCAGTACAGGACAGGTACAAGAGACCCAGTACTTC,CASSTGQVQETQYF
TRBJ2-7,.,TRBV28,TRBD2,TGTGCCAGCAGTTTACAGATAGGACTAGCGGGGATCTACGAGCAGTACTTC,CASSLQIGLAGIYEQYF
TRBJ1-5,many,TRBV7-8,.,TGTGCCAGCAGCTTAAACTCGATGGGAGGGTGGGATCAGCCCCAGCATTTT,CASSLNSMGGWDQPQHF
TRBJ2-6,few,TRBV11-3,.,TGTGCCAGCAGCCACTCTGACTCCTCTGGGGCCAACGTCCTGACTTTC,CASSHSDSSGANVLTF